This is a list of T cell receptor beta chains from one sample in a study of shared clonotypes between healthy human individuals. The assay was immunoSEQ multiplex PCR, and TCRdb's table has in-frame clones only and misses some. The sample yields over 2 million clones, approximately 95% seen once. The sequencing sample was made of naive CD4+ T cells sorted from blood. The receptor set was obtained from a man aged 18-30 years in good health. Both conserved end residues are part of each CDR3. Each record gives: J gene, clone size, CDR3 length, V gene, D gene, CDR3 protein, CDR3 DNA. The D gene is left open where the match is weak. The size entry is marked missing in some rows and otherwise reads once, few, many or a size class.

J gene: TRBJ1-3
clone size: NA
CDR3 length: 17
V gene: TRBV18
D gene: NA
CDR3 protein: CASSPVGGRSSGNTIYF
CDR3 DNA: TGTGCCAGCTCACCAGTTGGGGGCAGAAGCTCTGGAAACACCATATATTTT

J gene: TRBJ1-4
clone size: NA
CDR3 length: 15
V gene: TRBV2
D gene: TRBD1
CDR3 protein: CASSVPGTDWEKLFF
CDR3 DNA: TGTGCCAGCAGTGTACCCGGGACAGATTGGGAAAAACTGTTTTTT

J gene: TRBJ2-1
clone size: once
CDR3 length: 16
V gene: TRBV6-5
D gene: TRBD1
CDR3 protein: CASSYGTARPHNEQFF
CDR3 DNA: TGTGCCAGCAGTTACGGGACAGCTAGACCCCACAATGAGCAGTTCTTC

J gene: TRBJ1-6
clone size: NA
CDR3 length: 14
V gene: TRBV10-3
D gene: NA
CDR3 protein: CAISGGNYNSPLHF
CDR3 DNA: TGTGCCATCAGTGGAGGTAATTATAATTCACCCCTCCACTTT

J gene: TRBJ1-3
clone size: once
CDR3 length: 19
V gene: TRBV5-1
D gene: TRBD1
CDR3 protein: CASSLGTGGPVGSGNTIYF
CDR3 DNA: TGCGCCAGCAGCTTGGGGACAGGGGGCCCAGTCGGTTCTGGAAACACCATATATTTT

J gene: TRBJ2-1
clone size: NA
CDR3 length: 17
V gene: TRBV7-9
D gene: TRBD2
CDR3 protein: CASSFSLRAGAYNEQFF
CDR3 DNA: TGTGCCAGCAGCTTCAGCCTCCGAGCGGGAGCATACAATGAGCAGTTCTTC

J gene: TRBJ1-3
clone size: NA
CDR3 length: 14
V gene: TRBV18
D gene: NA
CDR3 protein: CASSPGAQTEGVWF
CDR3 DNA: TGTGCCAGCTCCCCAGGAGCACAAACCGAGGGGGTATGGTTT

J gene: TRBJ2-3
clone size: NA
CDR3 length: 18
V gene: TRBV4-1
D gene: TRBD2
CDR3 protein: CASSQGAGGPQRTDTQYF
CDR3 DNA: TGCGCCAGCAGCCAAGGGGCGGGGGGGCCCCAGAGAACAGATACGCAGTATTTT

J gene: TRBJ2-1
clone size: NA
CDR3 length: 14
V gene: TRBV7-9
D gene: NA
CDR3 protein: CASSLGPPRNEQFF
CDR3 DNA: TGTGCCAGCAGCTTAGGACCCCCCAGGAATGAGCAGTTCTTC

J gene: TRBJ2-3
clone size: NA
CDR3 length: 13
V gene: TRBV29-1
D gene: TRBD1
CDR3 protein: CSVRQGGGDTQYF
CDR3 DNA: TGCAGCGTCCGACAGGGGGGCGGAGATACGCAGTATTTT

J gene: TRBJ2-5
clone size: NA
CDR3 length: 18
V gene: TRBV11-3
D gene: TRBD1
CDR3 protein: CASSLAVVQGKSQETQYF
CDR3 DNA: TGTGCCAGCAGCCTGGCCGTTGTACAGGGGAAGTCCCAAGAGACCCAGTACTTC

J gene: TRBJ2-2
clone size: NA
CDR3 length: 14
V gene: TRBV30
D gene: NA
CDR3 protein: CAWKTTGGAGELFF
CDR3 DNA: TGTGCCTGGAAGACAACTGGAGGCGCCGGGGAGCTGTTTTTT

J gene: TRBJ2-7
clone size: NA
CDR3 length: 14
V gene: TRBV4-3
D gene: NA
CDR3 protein: CASSRDSNSYEQYF
CDR3 DNA: TGCGCCAGCAGCCGGGACTCTAACTCCTACGAGCAGTACTTC

J gene: TRBJ1-6
clone size: few
CDR3 length: 16
V gene: TRBV5-4
D gene: NA
CDR3 protein: CASSLGQTTYNSPLHF
CDR3 DNA: TGTGCCAGCAGCCTCGGACAGACTACCTATAATTCACCCCTCCACTTT

J gene: TRBJ2-1
clone size: NA
CDR3 length: 15
V gene: TRBV9
D gene: NA
CDR3 protein: CASSVGRGGYNEQFF
CDR3 DNA: TGTGCCAGCAGCGTAGGTCGGGGTGGATACAATGAGCAGTTCTTC

J gene: TRBJ2-5
clone size: NA
CDR3 length: 11
V gene: TRBV2
D gene: NA
CDR3 protein: CASSAGPQLHF
CDR3 DNA: TGTGCCAGCAGCGCAGGACCCCAACTGCACTTC

J gene: TRBJ2-7
clone size: NA
CDR3 length: 14
V gene: TRBV5-1
D gene: NA
CDR3 protein: CASSLVSGYYEQYF
CDR3 DNA: TGCGCCAGCAGCTTGGTATCGGGGTACTACGAGCAGTACTTC

J gene: TRBJ2-1
clone size: NA
CDR3 length: 15
V gene: TRBV7-2
D gene: TRBD1
CDR3 protein: CASSSSDRSYNEQFF
CDR3 DNA: TGTGCCAGCAGCTCATCGGACAGGAGCTACAATGAGCAGTTCTTC

J gene: TRBJ1-5
clone size: NA
CDR3 length: 12
V gene: TRBV19
D gene: NA
CDR3 protein: CASSMRDQPQHF
CDR3 DNA: TGTGCCAGTAGTATGAGGGACCAGCCCCAGCATTTT

J gene: TRBJ2-5
clone size: NA
CDR3 length: 14
V gene: TRBV18
D gene: TRBD2
CDR3 protein: CASSVTSGQETQYF
CDR3 DNA: TGTGCCAGCTCCGTGACTAGCGGACAAGAGACCCAGTACTTC

J gene: TRBJ1-4
clone size: NA
CDR3 length: 15
V gene: TRBV4-3
D gene: NA
CDR3 protein: CASSQGAGTNEKLFF
CDR3 DNA: TGCGCCAGCAGCCAAGGGGCGGGCACTAATGAAAAACTGTTTTTT

J gene: TRBJ1-5
clone size: NA
CDR3 length: 13
V gene: TRBV6-1
D gene: NA
CDR3 protein: CASSVLDRQPQHF
CDR3 DNA: TGTGCCAGCAGTGTCCTGGATCGTCAGCCCCAGCATTTT

J gene: TRBJ1-2
clone size: once
CDR3 length: 13
V gene: TRBV2
D gene: NA
CDR3 protein: CASSEEGYYGYTF
CDR3 DNA: TGTGCCAGCAGTGAAGAGGGGTATTATGGCTACACCTTC

J gene: TRBJ2-7
clone size: NA
CDR3 length: 16
V gene: TRBV6-1
D gene: TRBD2
CDR3 protein: CASSGRGSGTIYEQYF
CDR3 DNA: TGTGCCAGCAGTGGTCGTGGTAGCGGGACGATCTACGAGCAGTACTTC